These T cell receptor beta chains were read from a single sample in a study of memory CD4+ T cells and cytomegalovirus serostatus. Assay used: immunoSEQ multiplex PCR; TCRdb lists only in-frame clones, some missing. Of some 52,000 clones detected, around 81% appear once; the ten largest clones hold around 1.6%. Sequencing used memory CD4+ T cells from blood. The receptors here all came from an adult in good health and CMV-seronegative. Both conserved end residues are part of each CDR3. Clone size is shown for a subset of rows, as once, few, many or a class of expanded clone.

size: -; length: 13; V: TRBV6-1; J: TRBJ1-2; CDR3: CASSRYDSYGYTF
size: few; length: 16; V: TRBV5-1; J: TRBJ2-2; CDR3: CASSLGGRGSAGELFF
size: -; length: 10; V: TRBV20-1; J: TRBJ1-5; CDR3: CSAGSRPQHF
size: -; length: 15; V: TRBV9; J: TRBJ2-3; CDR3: CASSVDMQRTDTQYF
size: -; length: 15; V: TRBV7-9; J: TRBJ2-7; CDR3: CASSGQGGLHYEQYF
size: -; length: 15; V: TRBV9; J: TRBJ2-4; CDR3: CASSVEGRESGIQYF
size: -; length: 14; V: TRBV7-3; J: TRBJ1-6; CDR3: CASSYDGFNSPLHF
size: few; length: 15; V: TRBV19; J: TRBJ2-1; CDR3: CASSIGGSLMGEQFF
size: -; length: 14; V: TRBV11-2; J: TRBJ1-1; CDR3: CASSSPRGNTEAFF
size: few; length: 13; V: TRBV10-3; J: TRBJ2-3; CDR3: CAIGQGRTDTQYF
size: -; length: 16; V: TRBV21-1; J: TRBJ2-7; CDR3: CASTFGAQYTSYEQYF
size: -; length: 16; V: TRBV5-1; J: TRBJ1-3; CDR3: CASSFETLNSGNTIYF
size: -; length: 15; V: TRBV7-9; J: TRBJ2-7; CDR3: CASSLGQLVAYEQYF
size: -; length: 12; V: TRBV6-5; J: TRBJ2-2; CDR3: CASMIGTGELFF
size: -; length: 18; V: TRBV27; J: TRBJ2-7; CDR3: CASSYKDSGTGSSYEQYF
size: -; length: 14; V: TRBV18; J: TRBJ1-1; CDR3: CASSRDRGYGEAFF
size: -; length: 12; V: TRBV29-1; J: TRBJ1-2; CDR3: CSASRGDYGYTF
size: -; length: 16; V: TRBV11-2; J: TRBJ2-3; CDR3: CASSLEKGRRTDTQYF
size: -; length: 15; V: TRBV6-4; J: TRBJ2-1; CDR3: CASSDSLASYNEQFF
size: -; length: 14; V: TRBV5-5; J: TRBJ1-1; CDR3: CASSWNTGITEAFF
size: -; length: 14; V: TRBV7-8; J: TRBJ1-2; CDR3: CASSLDGTVYGYTF
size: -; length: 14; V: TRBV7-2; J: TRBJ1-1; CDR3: CASSLVGRDTEAFF
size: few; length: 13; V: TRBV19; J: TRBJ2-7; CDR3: CASSFGVNYEQYF
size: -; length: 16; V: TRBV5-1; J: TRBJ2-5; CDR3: CASRQTGGAFPETQYF
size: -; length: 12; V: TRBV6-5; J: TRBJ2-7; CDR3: CASSLLSYEQYF
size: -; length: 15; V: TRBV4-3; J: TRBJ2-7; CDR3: CASSQDLQRPGGQYF